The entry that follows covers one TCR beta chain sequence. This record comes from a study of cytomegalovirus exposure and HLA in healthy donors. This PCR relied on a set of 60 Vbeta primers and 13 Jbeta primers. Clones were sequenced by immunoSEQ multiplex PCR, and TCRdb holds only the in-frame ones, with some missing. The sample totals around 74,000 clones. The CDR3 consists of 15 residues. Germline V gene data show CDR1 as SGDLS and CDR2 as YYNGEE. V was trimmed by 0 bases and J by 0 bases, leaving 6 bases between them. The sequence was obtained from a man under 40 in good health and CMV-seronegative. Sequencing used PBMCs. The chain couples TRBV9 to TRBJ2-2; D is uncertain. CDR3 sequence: CASSVAQPNTGELFF. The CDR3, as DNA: TGTGCCAGCAGCGTAGCACAGCCGAACACCGGGGAGCTGTTTTTT. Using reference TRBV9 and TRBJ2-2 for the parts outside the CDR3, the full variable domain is DSGVTQTPKHLITATGQRVTLRCSPRSGDLSVYWYQQSLDQGLQFLIQYYNGEERAKGNILERFSAQQFPDLHSELNLSSLELGDSALYFCASSVAQPNTGELFFGEGSRLTVL.